This T cell receptor (beta chain) was documented in a study of blood T cells in healthy people across ages. The study, taken as a whole, reports: Compared with aged donors, long-lived donors showed fewer expanded clones, suggesting selection.

Collection of 8.5 to 10 milliliters of peripheral blood was performed for each donor. This clonotype was detected ten times or more. Its specificity is unknown. Germline CDR1 and CDR2: SGHRS and YFSETQ. V lost 1 base, J lost 0 bases, and 3 bases stayed unmatched. The CDR3 is 15 amino acids. For the second PCR, which ran for roughly 6 to 11 cycles, a sample-barcoded 5' primer and a J-beta primer mix were used. TCRdb reprocessed the 5' RACE reads via MiXCR and lists one record per CDR3 protein. The data hold 600,000 or so distinct CDR3 sequences, with approximately 30% observed a single time. The J gene is TRBJ1-1, the V gene TRBV5-1; 7 nucleotides agree with TRBD1. This clonotype originated in an elderly woman in good health. The sequencing sample was made of blood. The CDR3 region has the DNA TGCGCCAGCAGCTTGCAGGGACAGCTGAACACTGAAGCTTTCTTT. Protein product: CASSLQGQLNTEAFF.